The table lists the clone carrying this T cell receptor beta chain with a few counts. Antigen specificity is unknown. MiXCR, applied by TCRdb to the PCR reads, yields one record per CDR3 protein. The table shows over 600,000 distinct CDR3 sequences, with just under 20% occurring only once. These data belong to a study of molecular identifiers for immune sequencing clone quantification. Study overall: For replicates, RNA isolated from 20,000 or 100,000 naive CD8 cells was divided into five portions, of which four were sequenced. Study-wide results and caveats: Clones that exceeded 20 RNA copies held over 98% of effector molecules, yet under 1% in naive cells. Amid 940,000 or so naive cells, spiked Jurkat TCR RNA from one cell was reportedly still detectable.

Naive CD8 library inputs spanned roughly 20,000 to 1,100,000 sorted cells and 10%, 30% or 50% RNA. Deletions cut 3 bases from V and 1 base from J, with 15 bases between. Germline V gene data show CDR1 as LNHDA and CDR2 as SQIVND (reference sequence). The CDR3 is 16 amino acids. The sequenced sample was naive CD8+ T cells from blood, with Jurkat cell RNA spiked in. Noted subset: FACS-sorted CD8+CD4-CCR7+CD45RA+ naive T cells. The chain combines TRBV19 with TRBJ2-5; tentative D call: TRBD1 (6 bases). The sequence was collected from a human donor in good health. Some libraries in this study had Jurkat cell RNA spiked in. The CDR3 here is CASSIWQGSSQETQYF. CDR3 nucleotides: TGTGCCAGTAGTATTTGGCAGGGGAGCTCCCAAGAGACCCAGTACTTC.